The 21 T cell receptor beta chains below come from one sample, sequenced in a study of blood T cell repertoires in COVID-19. Some clones are missing from TCRdb's copy, which holds only in-frame ones; the method was immunoSEQ multiplex PCR. Here the sample spans about 240,000 clones, 80% to 90% being singletons. The sequenced sample was PBMCs or T cells enriched from blood (not recorded which). The receptors were gathered from a man aged 35 to 55 who had recovered from COVID-19.

The rearrangement links TRBV4-2 to TRBJ2-6; 10 nucleotides align to TRBD2. After removal of 3 bases from V and 0 bases from J, the junction contained 5 bases not matched to a gene. The CDR3 contains 18 residues. Germline CDR1 and CDR2: LGHNA and YNFKEQ. CDR3 loop: CASSHGTSEPSGANVLTF. The CDR3 DNA sequence: TGTGCCAGCAGCCACGGGACTAGCGAACCCTCTGGGGCCAACGTCCTGACTTTC.

The chain carries TRBV29-1 and TRBJ2-2, with TRBD2 identical over 10 bases. The J segment lost 5 bases and the V segment lost 6 bases, leaving 12 bases of the junction unmatched. The germline V gene has CDR1 SQVTM and CDR2 ANQGSEA. This CDR3 spans 16 amino acids. The CDR3 loop reads CSVITPGLALTGELFF. The CDR3 DNA reads as TGCAGCGTCATCACACCGGGACTAGCGTTGACCGGGGAGCTGTTTTTT.

The V gene is TRBV12-3 or TRBV12-4, the J gene TRBJ1-2, with D possibly matching TRBD1 (5 bases). V was pared by 5 bases and J by 4 bases, with 11 bases between. The length of the CDR3 is 13 residues. CDR3 in amino acids: CASSPQVVYGYTF. In DNA form, the CDR3 reads TGTGCCAGCAGTCCACAGGTCGTCTATGGCTACACCTTC.

The V and J genes are TRBV27 and TRBJ2-7; D possibly corresponds to TRBD1 (6 bases). The CDR3 length is 13 residues. The germline V and J ends were trimmed by 6 bases and 2 bases, with 11 bases remaining between them. CDR1 and CDR2 (germline): MNHEY, SMNVEV (reference sequence). The CDR3 region is CASRETGTYEQYF. In nucleotides, the CDR3 is TGTGCCAGCAGGGAGACAGGAACCTACGAGCAGTACTTC.

This clone came up once. This rearrangement joins TRBV28 to TRBJ2-7; 7 nucleotides match TRBD2. The CDR3 contains 15 residues. The V and J ends lost 6 bases and 0 bases, in that order; junction bases with no gene match: 8. Germline CDR1 reads MDHEN; CDR2 reads SYDVKM. The CDR3 coding sequence is TGTGCCAGCAGCCGGGAGCGGGGTAACTCCTACGAGCAGTACTTC. Amino acids: CASSRERGNSYEQYF.

The chain joins TRBV12-5 to TRBJ2-1; 7 positions agree with TRBD1. The J segment lost 3 bases and the V segment lost 6 bases, leaving 17 bases of the junction unmatched. CDR1 LGHNT and CDR2 FRNRAP come from the germline V gene. The CDR3 runs 18 residues. The CDR3 nucleotides read TGTGCTAGTGGGTCACTTGCAAAACGGGACAGAGACTACAATGAGCAGTTCTTC. Residues: CASGSLAKRDRDYNEQFF.

This sequence joins TRBV19 and TRBJ2-7, with D tentatively TRBD2 (6 bases). Trimming stripped 5 bases from V and 6 bases from J, with 17 bases between. Germline lookup yields CDR1 LNHDA and CDR2 SQIVND (reference sequence). This CDR3 has 14 residues. CDR3 in DNA: TGTGCCAGTAGTGCTTCGGAGGGTCTAGGCGAGCAGTACTTC. This translates into CASSASEGLGEQYF.

This rearrangement joins TRBV7-3 to TRBJ2-1; no definite D call. This CDR3 comprises 15 residues. Germline values: CDR1 SGHTA, CDR2 FQGTGA. Trimming cost V 5 bases and J 0 bases, with 11 bases left between them. The chain's CDR3 is CASSRLLSSYNEQFF. The CDR3 DNA is TGTGCCAGCAGCCGACTTCTTAGCTCCTACAATGAGCAGTTCTTC.

Comments on this clone: Compared with germline, one end of the junction differs, possibly owing to a read error. The chain employs TRBV5-4 and TRBJ2-7, with TRBD2 matching 10 bases. This CDR3 region has 14 residues. CDR1 and CDR2 (germline): SGHNT, YYREEE (reference sequence). In nucleotides, the CDR3 is TGTGCCAGCAGCCCATGGACTAGCGGCCTGAAGGTAGTCTTC. It translates to CASSPWTSGLKVVF.

The gene calls are TRBV5-4 and TRBJ2-7; D gene ambiguous. CDR3 length: 12 residues. The germline gives CDR1 SGHNT, CDR2 YYREEE (reference sequence). Trimming pared 2 bases from V and 0 bases from J, leaving 3 bases between. Written as DNA, the CDR3 is TGTGCCAGCAGCTTCTTCTCCTACGAGCAGTACTTC. This sequence encodes CASSFFSYEQYF.

The rearrangement joins TRBV4-1 to TRBJ2-2; 12 positions agree with TRBD2. CDR1 is MGHRA, CDR2 YSYEKL, per germline. The V and J ends lost 0 bases and 1 base, in that order; junction bases with no gene match: 9. The CDR3 loop spans 20 amino acids. CDR3 protein: CASSQDRELAGGRNTGELFF. CDR3 in DNA: TGCGCCAGCAGCCAAGATCGGGAGCTAGCGGGGGGGCGGAACACCGGGGAGCTGTTTTTT.

There are many counts of this clone. This CDR3 is CASSLFGRPEAFF. The CDR3 DNA sequence: TGTGCCAGCAGCTTATTTGGCAGGCCCGAAGCTTTCTTT. The chain employs TRBV5-6 and TRBJ1-1, with no clear D. This CDR3 contains 13 residues. Germline-derived CDR1 and CDR2 are SGHDT and YYEEEE. Trimming pared 2 bases from V and 8 bases from J, leaving 13 bases between.

The chain combines TRBV18 with TRBJ1-2; weak D call: TRBD1 (6 bases). This CDR3 contains 15 residues. V was clipped by 3 bases and J by 5 bases, with 16 bases between them. CDR1 is KGHSH and CDR2 is LQKENI in the germline V gene. The chain's CDR3 is CASSPARTRGYGYTF. As DNA, the CDR3 is TGTGCCAGCTCACCGGCAAGGACCAGGGGATATGGCTACACCTTC.

The chain carries TRBV5-6 and TRBJ1-3; maybe TRBD1 (5 bases). The ends were cut back, 2 bases at V and 2 bases at J, with 14 bases in the middle. Germline lookup yields CDR1 SGHDT and CDR2 YYEEEE. The CDR3 is 16 amino acids. CDR3 sequence (DNA): TGTGCCAGCAGCTTCTTAGGGGCGGGAGCTGGAAACACCATATATTTT. Its protein is CASSFLGAGAGNTIYF.

This clone has a single count. The genes are TRBV19 and TRBJ1-6; no reliable D call. The germline V gene encodes CDR1 LNHDA and CDR2 SQIVND (reference sequence). Trimming shortened V by 8 bases and J by 6 bases, and 14 bases separated the two germline ends. This CDR3 has 14 amino acids. The CDR3 DNA sequence: TGTGCCAGTGCCGGGGAGCGGTTTAATTCACCCCTCCACTTT. Protein sequence: CASAGERFNSPLHF.

V gene TRBV28 combines with J gene TRBJ1-6; 7 positions match TRBD1. CDR3 length: 14 residues. V lost 8 bases to trimming and J lost 7 bases; unmatched junction nucleotides: 8. Per germline, CDR1 MDHEN and CDR2 SYDVKM. The CDR3 region is CASVSGGQNSPLHF. The CDR3 DNA is TGTGCCAGCGTCTCAGGGGGTCAGAATTCACCCCTCCACTTT.

This sequence joins TRBV4-1 and TRBJ2-7; D unresolved. Trimming took 2 bases from V and 7 from J, leaving 6 bases between them. Germline values: CDR1 MGHRA, CDR2 YSYEKL. This CDR3 has 11 residues. CDR3 in DNA: TGCGCCAGCAGCCAAAGAGATGAGCAGTACTTC. This translates into CASSQRDEQYF.

This rearrangement joins TRBV12-3 or TRBV12-4 to TRBJ2-1; D is perhaps TRBD2 (5 bases). The CDR3 is 13 amino acids. V lost 4 bases and J lost 8, with 12 bases in between. CDR3 protein: CASSSLPGYEQFF. The CDR3 bases are TGTGCCAGCAGTTCATTGCCGGGGTATGAGCAGTTCTTC.

This chain joins TRBV6-1 and TRBJ2-6; D gene ambiguous. Per the germline V gene, CDR1 is MNHNS and CDR2 is SASEGT. V lost 1 base and J lost 4, with 8 bases in between. This CDR3 has 15 amino acids. The DNA of the CDR3 is TGTGCCAGCAGTGAAGGGTGGGCCGGGGCCAACGTCCTGACTTTC. Translation gives CASSEGWAGANVLTF.

The chain employs TRBV30 and TRBJ1-4, with D hard to call. The length of the CDR3 is 14 residues. Germline CDR1 GTSNPN, CDR2 SVGIG (reference sequence). V lost 3 bases and J 4 bases, leaving 12 bases between the germline ends. The CDR3 protein is CAWSLVLDNEKLFF. CDR3 coding DNA: TGTGCCTGGAGCCTAGTACTAGATAATGAAAAACTGTTTTTT.

A few counts support this clone. The chain employs TRBV9 and TRBJ2-5, with D possibly matching TRBD2 (6 bases). Trimming removed 4 bases at V and 5 bases at J, with 18 bases between. CDR1 and CDR2 from the germline V gene are SGDLS and YYNGEE. The CDR3 is 15 residues long. CDR3 nucleotide sequence: TGTGCCAGCAGCCCCTACGGGAGTCTTAAGGAGACCCAGTACTTC. Amino acid sequence: CASSPYGSLKETQYF.